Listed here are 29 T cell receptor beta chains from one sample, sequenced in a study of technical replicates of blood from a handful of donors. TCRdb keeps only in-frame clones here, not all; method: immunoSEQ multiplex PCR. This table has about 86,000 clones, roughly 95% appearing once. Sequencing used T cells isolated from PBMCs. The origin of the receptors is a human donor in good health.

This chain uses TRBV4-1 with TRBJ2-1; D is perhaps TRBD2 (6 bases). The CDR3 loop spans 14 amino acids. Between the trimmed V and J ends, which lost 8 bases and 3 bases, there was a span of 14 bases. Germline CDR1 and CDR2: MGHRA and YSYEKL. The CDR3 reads CASRERLGYNEQFF. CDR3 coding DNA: TGCGCCAGCCGGGAGCGATTGGGCTACAATGAGCAGTTCTTC.

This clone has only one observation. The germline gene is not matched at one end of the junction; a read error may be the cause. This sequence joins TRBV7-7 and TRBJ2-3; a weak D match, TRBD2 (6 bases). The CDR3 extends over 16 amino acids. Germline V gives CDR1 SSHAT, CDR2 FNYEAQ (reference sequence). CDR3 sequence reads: CASSLHGAGSGDTQYF. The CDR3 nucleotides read TGTGCTAGCAGCTTACATGGTGCGGGATCAGGGGATACGCAGTATTTT.

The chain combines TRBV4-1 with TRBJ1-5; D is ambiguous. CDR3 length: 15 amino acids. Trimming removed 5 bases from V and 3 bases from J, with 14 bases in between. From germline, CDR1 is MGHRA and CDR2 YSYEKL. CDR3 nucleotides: TGCGCCAGCAGCTATCGGAGGGAGCCCAATCAGCCCCAGCATTTT. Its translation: CASSYRREPNQPQHF.

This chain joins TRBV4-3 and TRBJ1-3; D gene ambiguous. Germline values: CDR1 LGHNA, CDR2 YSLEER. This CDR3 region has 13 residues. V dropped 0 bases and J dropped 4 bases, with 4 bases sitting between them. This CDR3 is CASSQESGNTIYF. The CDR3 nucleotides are TGCGCCAGCAGCCAAGAGTCGGGAAACACCATATATTTT.

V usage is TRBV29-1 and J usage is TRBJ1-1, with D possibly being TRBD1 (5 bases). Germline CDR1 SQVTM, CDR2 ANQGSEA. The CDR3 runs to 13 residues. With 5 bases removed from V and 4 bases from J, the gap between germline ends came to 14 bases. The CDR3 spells CSVNKGLGTEAFF. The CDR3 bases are TGCAGCGTTAACAAGGGGTTGGGCACTGAAGCTTTCTTT. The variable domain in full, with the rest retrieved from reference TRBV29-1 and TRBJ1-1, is SAVISQKPSRDICQRGTSLTIQCQVDSQVTMMFWYRQQPGQSLTLIATANQGSEATYESGFVIDKFPISRPNLTFSTLTVSNMSPEDSSIYLCSVNKGLGTEAFFGQGTRLTVV.

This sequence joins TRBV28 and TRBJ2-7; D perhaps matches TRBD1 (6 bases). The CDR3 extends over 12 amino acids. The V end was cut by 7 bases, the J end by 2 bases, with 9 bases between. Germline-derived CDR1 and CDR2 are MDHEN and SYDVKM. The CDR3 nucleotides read TGTGCCAGCATCGGACAGACCTACGAGCAGTACTTC. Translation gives CASIGQTYEQYF.

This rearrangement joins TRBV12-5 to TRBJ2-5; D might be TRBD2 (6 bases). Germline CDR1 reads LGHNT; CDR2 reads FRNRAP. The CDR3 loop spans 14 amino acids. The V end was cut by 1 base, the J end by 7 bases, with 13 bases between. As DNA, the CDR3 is TGTGCTAGTGGTTTGGAACCGGGGGAGGCGACCCAGTACTTC. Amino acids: CASGLEPGEATQYF.

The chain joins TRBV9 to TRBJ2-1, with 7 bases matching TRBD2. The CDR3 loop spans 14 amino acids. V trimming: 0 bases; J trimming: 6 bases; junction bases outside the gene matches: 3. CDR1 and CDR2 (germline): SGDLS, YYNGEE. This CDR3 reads CASSVGSGLNEQFF. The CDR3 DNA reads TGTGCCAGCAGCGTAGGTAGCGGGCTCAATGAGCAGTTCTTC. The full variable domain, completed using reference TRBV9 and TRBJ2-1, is DSGVTQTPKHLITATGQRVTLRCSPRSGDLSVYWYQQSLDQGLQFLIQYYNGEERAKGNILERFSAQQFPDLHSELNLSSLELGDSALYFCASSVGSGLNEQFFGPGTRLTVL.

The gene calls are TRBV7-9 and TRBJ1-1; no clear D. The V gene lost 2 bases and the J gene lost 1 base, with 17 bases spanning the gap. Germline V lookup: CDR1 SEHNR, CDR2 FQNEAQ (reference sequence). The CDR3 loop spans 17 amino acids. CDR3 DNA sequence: TGTGCCAGCAGCTTATTTTTCCGGGTGGCCGCGAACACTGAAGCTTTCTTT. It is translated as CASSLFFRVAANTEAFF.

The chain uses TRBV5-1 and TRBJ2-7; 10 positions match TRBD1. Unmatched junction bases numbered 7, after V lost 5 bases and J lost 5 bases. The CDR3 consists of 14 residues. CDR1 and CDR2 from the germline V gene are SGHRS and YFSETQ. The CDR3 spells CASRRQGAPDEQYF. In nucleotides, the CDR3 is TGCGCCAGCAGAAGACAGGGGGCCCCCGACGAGCAGTACTTC.

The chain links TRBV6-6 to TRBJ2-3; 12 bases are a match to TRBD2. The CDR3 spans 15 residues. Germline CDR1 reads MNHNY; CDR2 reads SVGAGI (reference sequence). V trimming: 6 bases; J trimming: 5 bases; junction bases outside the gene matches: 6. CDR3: CASSQLAGGRDTQYF. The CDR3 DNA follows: TGTGCCAGCAGCCAACTAGCGGGAGGCAGAGATACGCAGTATTTT.

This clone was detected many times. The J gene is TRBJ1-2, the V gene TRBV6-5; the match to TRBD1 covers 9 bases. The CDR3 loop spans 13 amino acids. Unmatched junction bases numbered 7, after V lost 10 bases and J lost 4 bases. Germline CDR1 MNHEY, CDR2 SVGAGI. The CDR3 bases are TGTGCCACCCTGGGACAGGGCGGCTATGGCTACACCTTC. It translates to CATLGQGGYGYTF.

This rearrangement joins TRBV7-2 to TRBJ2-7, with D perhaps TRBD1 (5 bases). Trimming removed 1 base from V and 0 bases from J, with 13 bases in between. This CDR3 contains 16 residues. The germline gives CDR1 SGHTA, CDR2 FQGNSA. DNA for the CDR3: TGTGCCAGCAGCTTAGTGTCTGTAGGGGCCTCCTACGAGCAGTACTTC. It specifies CASSLVSVGASYEQYF.

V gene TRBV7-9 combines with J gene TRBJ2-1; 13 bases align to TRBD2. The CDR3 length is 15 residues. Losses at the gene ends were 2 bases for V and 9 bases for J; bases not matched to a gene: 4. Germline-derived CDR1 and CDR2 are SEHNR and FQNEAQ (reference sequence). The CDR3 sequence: CASSLPTSGRFEQFF. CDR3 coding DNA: TGTGCCAGCAGCTTACCGACTAGCGGGAGGTTTGAGCAGTTCTTC.

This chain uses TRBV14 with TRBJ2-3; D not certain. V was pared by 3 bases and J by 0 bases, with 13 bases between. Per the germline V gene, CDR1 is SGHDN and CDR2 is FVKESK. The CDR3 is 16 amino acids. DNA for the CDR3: TGTGCCAGCAGCCACCCACCGGGTAGGAGCACAGATACGCAGTATTTT. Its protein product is CASSHPPGRSTDTQYF.

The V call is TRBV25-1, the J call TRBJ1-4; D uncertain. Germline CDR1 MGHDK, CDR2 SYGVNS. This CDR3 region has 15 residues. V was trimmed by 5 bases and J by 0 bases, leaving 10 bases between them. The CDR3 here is CASSPGLTTNEKLFF. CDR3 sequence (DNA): TGTGCCAGCAGTCCGGGTCTCACAACTAATGAAAAACTGTTTTTT.

CDR3 sequence: CASSPHDGSTYEQYF. DNA of the CDR3: TGTGCCAGCAGTCCCCATGACGGGTCTACCTACGAGCAGTACTTC. The rearrangement links TRBV28 to TRBJ2-7; no firm D call. Germline CDR1 and CDR2: MDHEN and SYDVKM. V lost 5 bases, J lost 2 bases, and 16 bases lay in between. This CDR3 is 15 amino acids long.

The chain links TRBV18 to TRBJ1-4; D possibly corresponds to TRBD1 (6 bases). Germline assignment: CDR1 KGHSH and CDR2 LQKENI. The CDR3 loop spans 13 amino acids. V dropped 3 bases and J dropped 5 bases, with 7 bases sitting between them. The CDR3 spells CASSPGTNEKLFF. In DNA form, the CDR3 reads TGTGCCAGCTCACCCGGGACAAATGAAAAACTGTTTTTT.

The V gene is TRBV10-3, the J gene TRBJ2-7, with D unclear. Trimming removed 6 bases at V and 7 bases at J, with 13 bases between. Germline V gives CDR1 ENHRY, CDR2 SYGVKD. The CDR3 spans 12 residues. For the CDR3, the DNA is TGTGCCATCAGGATGCGCGATAAGGAGCAGTACTTC. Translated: CAIRMRDKEQYF.

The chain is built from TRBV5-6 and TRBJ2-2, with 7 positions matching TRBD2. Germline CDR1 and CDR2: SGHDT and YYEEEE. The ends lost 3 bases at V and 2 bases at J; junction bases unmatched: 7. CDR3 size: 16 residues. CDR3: CASSYLETSNTGELFF. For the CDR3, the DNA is TGTGCCAGCAGCTACCTGGAGACTAGCAACACCGGGGAGCTGTTTTTT.

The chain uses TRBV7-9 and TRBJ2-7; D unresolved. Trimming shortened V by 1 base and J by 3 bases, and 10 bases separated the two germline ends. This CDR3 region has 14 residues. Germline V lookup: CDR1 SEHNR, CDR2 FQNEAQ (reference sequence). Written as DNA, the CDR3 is TGTGCCAGCAGCTTAGAATACAGTTTCTACGAGCAGTACTTC. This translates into CASSLEYSFYEQYF.

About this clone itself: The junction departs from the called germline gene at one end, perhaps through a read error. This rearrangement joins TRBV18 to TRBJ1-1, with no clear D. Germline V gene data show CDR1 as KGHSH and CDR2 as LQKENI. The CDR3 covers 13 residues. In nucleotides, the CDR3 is TGTGCCAGCTCACCTTACACCGATGGTGGTATTCTCTTT. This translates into CASSPYTDGGILF.

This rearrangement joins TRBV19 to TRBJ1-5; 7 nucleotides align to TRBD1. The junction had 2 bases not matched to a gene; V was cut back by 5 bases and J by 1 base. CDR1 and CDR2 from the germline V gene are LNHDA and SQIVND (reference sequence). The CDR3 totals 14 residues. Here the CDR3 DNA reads TGTGCCAGTAGTCCGGGACAGAGCAATCAGCCCCAGCATTTT. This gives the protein CASSPGQSNQPQHF.

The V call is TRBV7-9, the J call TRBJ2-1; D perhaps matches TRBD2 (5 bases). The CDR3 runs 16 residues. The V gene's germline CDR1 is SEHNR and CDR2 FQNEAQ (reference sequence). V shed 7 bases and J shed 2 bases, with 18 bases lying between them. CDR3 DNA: TGTGCCAGCACCCACGCTCCGGGGTCCCCCTACAATGAGCAGTTCTTC. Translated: CASTHAPGSPYNEQFF.

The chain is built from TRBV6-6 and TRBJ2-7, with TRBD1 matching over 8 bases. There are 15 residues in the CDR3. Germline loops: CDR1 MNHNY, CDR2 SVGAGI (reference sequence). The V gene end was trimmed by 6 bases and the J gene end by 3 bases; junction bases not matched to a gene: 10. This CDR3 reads CASRGARGPSYEQYF. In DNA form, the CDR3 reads TGTGCCAGCAGGGGGGCCAGGGGGCCAAGCTACGAGCAGTACTTC.

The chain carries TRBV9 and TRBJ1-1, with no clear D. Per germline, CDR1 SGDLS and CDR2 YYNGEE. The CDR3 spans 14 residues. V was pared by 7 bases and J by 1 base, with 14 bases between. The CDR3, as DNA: TGTGCCAGCGCTGTCGCGGGAGGGAACACTGAAGCTTTCTTT. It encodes CASAVAGGNTEAFF.

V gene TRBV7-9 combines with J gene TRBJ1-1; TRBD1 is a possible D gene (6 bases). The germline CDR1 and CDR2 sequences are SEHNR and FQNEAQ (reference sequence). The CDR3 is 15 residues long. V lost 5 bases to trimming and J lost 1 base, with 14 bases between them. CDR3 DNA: TGTGCCAGCAGCCGAAGAGGGGGGGAGAACACTGAAGCTTTCTTT. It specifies CASSRRGGENTEAFF. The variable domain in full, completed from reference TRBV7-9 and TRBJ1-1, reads DTGVSQNPRHKITKRGQNVTFRCDPISEHNRLYWYRQTLGQGPEFLTYFQNEAQLEKSRLLSDRFSAERPKGSFSTLEIQRTEQGDSAMYLCASSRRGGENTEAFFGQGTRLTVV.

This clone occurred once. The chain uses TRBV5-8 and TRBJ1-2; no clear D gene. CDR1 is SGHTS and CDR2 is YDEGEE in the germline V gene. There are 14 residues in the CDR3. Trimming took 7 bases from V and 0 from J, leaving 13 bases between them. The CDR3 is CASAPGRTNYGYTF. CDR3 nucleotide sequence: TGTGCCAGCGCCCCCGGGAGGACTAACTATGGCTACACCTTC.

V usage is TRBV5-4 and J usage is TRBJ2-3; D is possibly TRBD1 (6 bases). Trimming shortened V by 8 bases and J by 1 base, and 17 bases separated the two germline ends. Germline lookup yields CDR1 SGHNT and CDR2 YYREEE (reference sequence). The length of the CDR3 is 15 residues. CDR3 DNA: TGTGCCAGTTCTCTGGTGGGGGCCGGCACAGATACGCAGTATTTT. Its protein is CASSLVGAGTDTQYF.